This is a list of T cell receptor beta chains from one sample in a study of blood T cell repertoires in COVID-19. Only in-frame clones appear in the TCRdb table, and some are missing; sequencing was by immunoSEQ multiplex PCR. The sample records 250,000 to 300,000 clones, around 81% being singletons. Sample: PBMCs or T cells enriched from blood (not recorded which). The receptors come from a man in his forties or fifties who had recovered from COVID-19. Both conserved end residues are part of each CDR3. Each record gives: clone size, V gene, D gene, J gene, CDR3 protein, CDR3 DNA. D genes are given only for firm matches. The size of a clone is reported for some rows only, either as once, few or many, or as a class for expanded clones.

abundance: -
v_gene: TRBV11-2
d_gene: -
j_gene: TRBJ2-5
CDR3aa: CASSLGNRESYF
CDR3nt: TGTGCCAGCAGCTTAGGAAACAGGGAGAGTTACTTC

abundance: -
v_gene: TRBV28
d_gene: TRBD1
j_gene: TRBJ1-6
CDR3aa: CASLPYTGGFNSPLHF
CDR3nt: TGTGCCAGCCTTCCCTACACAGGGGGGTTTAATTCACCCCTCCACTTT

abundance: -
v_gene: TRBV30
d_gene: -
j_gene: TRBJ2-1
CDR3aa: CASWGLRGMGQFF
CDR3nt: TGTGCCTCTTGGGGACTTCGAGGAATGGGGCAGTTCTTC

abundance: -
v_gene: TRBV10-1
d_gene: -
j_gene: TRBJ2-7
CDR3aa: CASSAPGAPYEQYF
CDR3nt: TGCGCCAGCAGTGCCCCAGGGGCCCCCTACGAGCAGTACTTC

abundance: once
v_gene: TRBV2
d_gene: -
j_gene: TRBJ1-1
CDR3aa: CASSEPGGVEAFF
CDR3nt: TGTGCCAGCAGTGAACCCGGGGGAGTTGAAGCTTTCTTT

abundance: few
v_gene: TRBV27
d_gene: -
j_gene: TRBJ2-3
CDR3aa: CASSSTVSSTDTQYF
CDR3nt: TGTGCCAGCAGTTCAACAGTTTCTAGCACAGATACGCAGTATTTT

abundance: few
v_gene: TRBV10-1
d_gene: -
j_gene: TRBJ1-5
CDR3aa: CASSEIYRGGQSIWSNQPQHF
CDR3nt: TGCGCCAGCAGTGAGATCTATAGAGGTGGACAGTCTATTTGGAGCAATCAGCCCCAGCATTTT

abundance: -
v_gene: TRBV25-1
d_gene: -
j_gene: TRBJ1-2
CDR3aa: CASSDAGGYGYTF
CDR3nt: TGTGCCAGCAGCGACGCGGGGGGGTATGGCTACACCTTC

abundance: -
v_gene: TRBV6-6
d_gene: -
j_gene: TRBJ2-3
CDR3aa: CASSYNGRGGRDTQYF
CDR3nt: TGTGCCAGCAGTTACAACGGCAGGGGAGGGCGAGATACGCAGTATTTT

abundance: few
v_gene: TRBV18
d_gene: TRBD1
j_gene: TRBJ2-7
CDR3aa: CASSPGTGGEQYF
CDR3nt: TGTGCCAGCTCTCCTGGGACAGGGGGCGAGCAGTACTTC

abundance: -
v_gene: TRBV19
d_gene: -
j_gene: TRBJ1-1
CDR3aa: CASSKTVRRTEAFF
CDR3nt: TGTGCCAGTAGTAAGACAGTTCGGCGCACTGAAGCTTTCTTT

abundance: once
v_gene: TRBV28
d_gene: -
j_gene: TRBJ2-3
CDR3aa: CASSGGVTDTQYF
CDR3nt: TGTGCCAGCAGCGGAGGGGTCACAGATACGCAGTATTTT

abundance: -
v_gene: TRBV10-3
d_gene: TRBD2
j_gene: TRBJ2-1
CDR3aa: CAIRTSGGSSYNEQFF
CDR3nt: TGTGCCATCAGAACTAGCGGGGGGAGCTCCTACAATGAGCAGTTCTTC

abundance: -
v_gene: TRBV2
d_gene: TRBD1
j_gene: TRBJ1-6
CDR3aa: CASSSQGGRDSPLHF
CDR3nt: TGTGCCAGCAGTTCCCAAGGGGGCCGGGATTCACCCCTCCACTTT

abundance: -
v_gene: TRBV5-1
d_gene: TRBD2
j_gene: TRBJ2-2
CDR3aa: CASSLRGGPTNTGELFF
CDR3nt: TGCGCCAGCAGCTTACGCGGGGGGCCCACGAACACCGGGGAGCTGTTTTTT

abundance: -
v_gene: TRBV7-9
d_gene: -
j_gene: TRBJ2-2
CDR3aa: CASSLRGFDTGELFF
CDR3nt: TGTGCCAGCAGCCTACGGGGGTTCGACACCGGGGAGCTGTTTTTT

abundance: -
v_gene: TRBV27
d_gene: -
j_gene: TRBJ2-7
CDR3aa: CASSSIRGYEQYF
CDR3nt: TGTGCCAGCAGCTCCATCAGGGGCTACGAGCAGTACTTC

abundance: -
v_gene: TRBV19
d_gene: -
j_gene: TRBJ2-1
CDR3aa: CASRKGGSYNEQFF
CDR3nt: TGTGCCAGTAGGAAAGGCGGTTCCTACAATGAGCAGTTCTTC

abundance: -
v_gene: TRBV10-1
d_gene: -
j_gene: TRBJ2-2
CDR3aa: CASRSNTGELFF
CDR3nt: TGCGCCAGCAGAAGCAACACCGGGGAGCTGTTTTTT

abundance: -
v_gene: TRBV29-1
d_gene: TRBD1
j_gene: TRBJ2-3
CDR3aa: CSALGQGITDTQYF
CDR3nt: TGCAGTGCTCTCGGACAGGGGATCACAGATACGCAGTATTTT

abundance: -
v_gene: TRBV12-3/TRBV12-4
d_gene: -
j_gene: TRBJ2-5
CDR3aa: CASSLIRGATQYF
CDR3nt: TGTGCCAGCAGTTTAATACGGGGAGCGACCCAGTACTTC

abundance: few
v_gene: TRBV18
d_gene: -
j_gene: TRBJ2-7
CDR3aa: CASSQGAAETYEQYF
CDR3nt: TGTGCCAGCTCACAAGGGGCAGCTGAGACCTACGAGCAGTACTTC

abundance: once
v_gene: TRBV14
d_gene: -
j_gene: TRBJ2-7
CDR3aa: CASSQDLRVGRNEQYF
CDR3nt: TGTGCCAGCAGCCAAGATCTTCGGGTCGGCCGGAACGAGCAGTACTTC

abundance: once
v_gene: TRBV19
d_gene: -
j_gene: TRBJ2-5
CDR3aa: CASRLNGERPRETQYF
CDR3nt: TGTGCCAGTAGACTAAATGGGGAGAGACCCAGAGAGACCCAGTACTTC

abundance: once
v_gene: TRBV21-1
d_gene: -
j_gene: TRBJ1-3
CDR3aa: CASSKVLSGNTIYF
CDR3nt: TGTGCCAGCAGCAAAGTTCTCTCTGGAAACACCATATATTTT

abundance: -
v_gene: TRBV9
d_gene: -
j_gene: TRBJ2-1
CDR3aa: CASSYVAVSSYNEQFF
CDR3nt: TGTGCCAGCAGCTACGTAGCGGTAAGCTCCTACAATGAGCAGTTCTTC

abundance: -
v_gene: TRBV19
d_gene: TRBD1
j_gene: TRBJ1-1
CDR3aa: CASSAGGTEAFF
CDR3nt: TGTGCCAGTAGTGCAGGGGGCACTGAAGCTTTCTTT

abundance: -
v_gene: TRBV3-1/TRBV3-2
d_gene: -
j_gene: TRBJ1-2
CDR3aa: CASTSTNEGGYGYTF
CDR3nt: TGTGCCAGCACCTCCACAAACGAGGGAGGATATGGCTACACCTTC

abundance: once
v_gene: TRBV28
d_gene: TRBD1
j_gene: TRBJ2-7
CDR3aa: CASSRTGGEQYF
CDR3nt: TGTGCCAGCAGCAGAACAGGGGGCGAGCAGTACTTC

abundance: -
v_gene: TRBV13
d_gene: -
j_gene: TRBJ1-6
CDR3aa: CASSTPEGNSPLHF
CDR3nt: TGTGCCAGCAGCACTCCCGAGGGTAATTCACCCCTCCACTTT

abundance: -
v_gene: TRBV6-5
d_gene: -
j_gene: TRBJ2-1
CDR3aa: CASHSSYNEQFF
CDR3nt: TGTGCCAGTCACAGCTCCTACAATGAGCAGTTCTTC

abundance: once
v_gene: TRBV10-3
d_gene: TRBD2
j_gene: TRBJ2-3
CDR3aa: CAARTAGGRTDTQYF
CDR3nt: TGTGCCGCCCGGACGGCGGGGGGTCGCACAGATACGCAGTATTTT

abundance: -
v_gene: TRBV5-4
d_gene: TRBD2
j_gene: TRBJ2-7
CDR3aa: CASSSGLAAYEQYF
CDR3nt: TGTGCCAGCAGCTCGGGACTAGCGGCCTACGAGCAGTACTTC

abundance: -
v_gene: TRBV4-1
d_gene: TRBD1
j_gene: TRBJ2-5
CDR3aa: CASSQDPTDRGRVVETQYF
CDR3nt: TGCGCCAGCAGCCAAGATCCCACCGACAGGGGGCGGGTGGTAGAGACCCAGTACTTC

abundance: -
v_gene: TRBV7-7
d_gene: -
j_gene: TRBJ2-7
CDR3aa: CASSLDASSYEQYF
CDR3nt: TGTGCTAGCAGCTTAGACGCGAGCTCCTACGAGCAGTACTTC

abundance: -
v_gene: TRBV3-1/TRBV3-2
d_gene: TRBD2
j_gene: TRBJ2-5
CDR3aa: CASSHAGTSAQETQYF
CDR3nt: TGTGCCAGCAGCCACGCTGGGACTAGCGCCCAAGAGACCCAGTACTTC

abundance: few
v_gene: TRBV18
d_gene: -
j_gene: TRBJ1-6
CDR3aa: CASSPRVTDSPLHF
CDR3nt: TGTGCCAGCTCACCCAGGGTCACCGATTCACCCCTCCACTTT

abundance: few
v_gene: TRBV5-1
d_gene: TRBD1
j_gene: TRBJ2-7
CDR3aa: CASSYRQGIFYEQYF
CDR3nt: TGCGCCAGCAGCTACCGACAGGGGATTTTCTACGAGCAGTACTTC

abundance: -
v_gene: TRBV30
d_gene: TRBD2
j_gene: TRBJ2-7
CDR3aa: CAWETSGGSYEQYF
CDR3nt: TGTGCCTGGGAGACTAGCGGGGGCTCCTACGAGCAGTACTTC

abundance: -
v_gene: TRBV2
d_gene: -
j_gene: TRBJ1-2
CDR3aa: CASSDLQHYGYTF
CDR3nt: TGTGCCAGCAGTGATCTACAGCACTATGGCTACACCTTC

abundance: -
v_gene: TRBV3-1/TRBV3-2
d_gene: -
j_gene: TRBJ1-6
CDR3aa: CASRTGLGNSPLHF
CDR3nt: TGTGCCAGCAGAACGGGACTGGGAAATTCACCCCTCCACTTT

abundance: -
v_gene: TRBV5-1
d_gene: -
j_gene: TRBJ1-2
CDR3aa: CASSLPVSRGSDGYTF
CDR3nt: TGCGCCAGCAGCTTGCCAGTCTCTCGGGGATCGGATGGCTACACCTTC

abundance: -
v_gene: TRBV4-3
d_gene: -
j_gene: TRBJ1-1
CDR3aa: CASSQVQLMNTEAFF
CDR3nt: TGCGCCAGCAGCCAAGTGCAACTGATGAACACTGAAGCTTTCTTT

abundance: once
v_gene: TRBV6-5
d_gene: TRBD1
j_gene: TRBJ2-2
CDR3aa: CASRRPTGAPGELFF
CDR3nt: TGTGCCAGCAGACGGCCGACAGGGGCCCCCGGGGAGCTGTTTTTT

abundance: -
v_gene: TRBV10-3
d_gene: TRBD1
j_gene: TRBJ2-7
CDR3aa: CAIQGDRGQNEQYF
CDR3nt: TGTGCCATCCAAGGGGACAGGGGTCAAAACGAGCAGTACTTC

abundance: -
v_gene: TRBV2
d_gene: -
j_gene: TRBJ1-5
CDR3aa: CASCREKEQPQHF
CDR3nt: TGTGCCAGCTGCAGGGAAAAAGAACAGCCCCAGCATTTT